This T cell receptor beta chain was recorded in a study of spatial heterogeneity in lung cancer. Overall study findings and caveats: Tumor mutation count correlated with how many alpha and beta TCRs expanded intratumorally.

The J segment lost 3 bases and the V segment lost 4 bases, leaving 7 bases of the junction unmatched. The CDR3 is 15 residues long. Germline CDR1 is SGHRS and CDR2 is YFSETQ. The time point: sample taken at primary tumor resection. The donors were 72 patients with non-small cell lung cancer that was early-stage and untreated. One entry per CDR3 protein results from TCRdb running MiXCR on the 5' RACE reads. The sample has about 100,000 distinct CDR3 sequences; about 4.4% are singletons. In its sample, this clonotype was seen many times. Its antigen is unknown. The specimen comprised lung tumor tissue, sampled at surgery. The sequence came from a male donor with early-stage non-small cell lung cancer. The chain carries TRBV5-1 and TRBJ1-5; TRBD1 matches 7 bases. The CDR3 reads CASSPSTGNNQPQHF. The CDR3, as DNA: TGCGCCAGCAGCCCTTCGACAGGGAACAATCAGCCCCAGCATTTT. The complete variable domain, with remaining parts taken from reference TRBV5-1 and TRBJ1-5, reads KAGVTQTPRYLIKTRGQQVTLSCSPISGHRSVSWYQQTPGQGLQFLFEYFSETQRNKGNFPGRFSGRQFSNSRSEMNVSTLELGDSALYLCASSPSTGNNQPQHFGDGTRLSIL.